A selection of T cell receptor beta chains follows, all from one sample in a study of CD8 T cells in ankylosing spondylitis. MiXCR was run by TCRdb on the 5' RACE reads, yielding one entry per CDR3 protein. The repertoire holds around 340,000 distinct CDR3 sequences, with 20% as singletons. Sequenced material: blood, either unsorted or a sorted T cell fraction (not recorded which). The receptors originated from a male donor with ankylosing spondylitis or in good health (not recorded which). The conserved cysteine and the conserved F or W are not part of the CDR3 here. Fields, in order: J gene, V gene, CDR3 protein.

TRBJ2-6	TRBV15	ATQPSGANVLT
TRBJ2-7	TRBV2	ASSEHVQMSSYEQY
TRBJ2-7	TRBV27	ASSLSLSGLSYEQY
TRBJ1-2	TRBV6-1	ASSDTATNYGYT
TRBJ2-7	TRBV7-9	ASSLSSEIEQY
TRBJ2-2	TRBV6-1	ASSGGSGITGELF
TRBJ1-5	TRBV30	AWSFGQGRQPQH
TRBJ2-3	TRBV4-1	ASSHPKGDSTDTQY
TRBJ2-5	TRBV7-9	ASSVIRNSFQETQY
TRBJ2-2	TRBV6-4	ASAVAPNTGELF
TRBJ2-7	TRBV9	ASSEKRGLYEQY
TRBJ2-7	TRBV5-6	ASSLGTSGYEQY
TRBJ2-3	TRBV11-2	ASSSSEGRTDTQY
TRBJ2-2	TRBV6-2/TRBV6-3	ASNTDRPTNTGELF
TRBJ2-3	TRBV9	ASSVDLRGQY
TRBJ1-1	TRBV6-5	ASSYSTRAF
TRBJ1-1	TRBV12-3/TRBV12-4	AAGGDTEAF
TRBJ2-7	TRBV27	ASSLRARSYEQY